Listed below are T cell receptor beta chains from one sample, sequenced in a study of T cells after posttransplantation cyclophosphamide. Sequencing used immunoSEQ multiplex PCR; TCRdb keeps in-frame clones, though not all of them. The table lists about 2,000 clones, 81% of them singletons. The source was CD8+ T cells sorted from blood, collected approximately 380 days after allogeneic stem cell transplant with posttransplant cyclophosphamide. These receptors were collected from a male patient aged 45-59 years who received an allogeneic stem cell transplant from a related donor and was CMV-positive. The T cells may partly be graft donor cells. The CDR3 runs from the conserved cysteine through the conserved F or W. Each record gives: D gene, clone size, J gene, V gene, CDR3 DNA, CDR3 protein. The D gene is left open where the match is weak. Expanded clones are given a class, and other clones once, few, many or no size at all.

d_call: TRBD2; clone_size: .; j_call: TRBJ2-1; v_call: TRBV15; cdr3_nt: TGTGCCACCAGCAGAGATTTTATGCGGGGGGTCGATGGGCAGTTCTTC; cdr3_aa: CATSRDFMRGVDGQFF
d_call: TRBD1; clone_size: .; j_call: TRBJ2-4; v_call: TRBV13; cdr3_nt: TGTGCCAGCAGCCCCCGGGACAGCGGCGGCAAAAACATTCAGTACTTC; cdr3_aa: CASSPRDSGGKNIQYF
d_call: TRBD1; clone_size: .; j_call: TRBJ2-7; v_call: TRBV27; cdr3_nt: TGTGCCAGCAGTTATTTGGACAGGGTGGACGAGCAGTACTTC; cdr3_aa: CASSYLDRVDEQYF
d_call: TRBD2; clone_size: .; j_call: TRBJ2-3; v_call: TRBV5-4; cdr3_nt: TGTGCCAGCAGCATAGGACTAGCGGGAGAATGG; cdr3_aa: CASSIGLAGEW
d_call: TRBD1; clone_size: .; j_call: TRBJ2-1; v_call: TRBV28; cdr3_nt: TGTGCCAGCACCCCAACAGGGGCGTACAATGAGCAGTTCTTC; cdr3_aa: CASTPTGAYNEQFF
d_call: TRBD2; clone_size: few; j_call: TRBJ2-7; v_call: TRBV5-1; cdr3_nt: TGCGCCAGCAGCTTGGGACTAGCGGGTACCTACGAGCAGTACTTC; cdr3_aa: CASSLGLAGTYEQYF
d_call: .; clone_size: .; j_call: TRBJ2-7; v_call: TRBV11-2; cdr3_nt: TGTGCCAGCAGCTCCCTAAGCGAGCAGTACTTC; cdr3_aa: CASSSLSEQYF
d_call: .; clone_size: .; j_call: TRBJ1-5; v_call: TRBV4-1; cdr3_nt: TGCGCCAGCAGCCGAACCGGGACAAGCAATCAGCCCCAGCATTTT; cdr3_aa: CASSRTGTSNQPQHF
d_call: .; clone_size: .; j_call: TRBJ2-5; v_call: TRBV7-5; cdr3_nt: TGTGCCAGCAGCATACAGGGGACCCAAGAGACCCAGTACTTC; cdr3_aa: CASSIQGTQETQYF
d_call: TRBD2; clone_size: .; j_call: TRBJ2-2; v_call: TRBV5-1; cdr3_nt: TGCGCCAGCAGCTTGGATGGGAGGGGAACCGGGGAGCTGTTTTTT; cdr3_aa: CASSLDGRGTGELFF
d_call: .; clone_size: .; j_call: TRBJ1-3; v_call: TRBV7-9; cdr3_nt: TGTGCCAGCAGCTTAGTTGGACACCCGAGCTCTGGAAACACCATATATTTT; cdr3_aa: CASSLVGHPSSGNTIYF
d_call: .; clone_size: .; j_call: TRBJ1-1; v_call: TRBV7-9; cdr3_nt: TGTGCCAGCAGCTCACCCGCAGGGTGGACTGAAGCTTTCTTT; cdr3_aa: CASSSPAGWTEAFF
d_call: TRBD1; clone_size: once; j_call: TRBJ1-5; v_call: TRBV27; cdr3_nt: TGTGCCAGCGGGACAGGGGCGGTTCAGCCCCAGCATTTT; cdr3_aa: CASGTGAVQPQHF
d_call: .; clone_size: .; j_call: TRBJ2-3; v_call: TRBV7-8; cdr3_nt: TGTGCCAGCAGCTTAGGAGGGGGGGCCGCAGATACGCAGTATTTT; cdr3_aa: CASSLGGGAADTQYF
d_call: TRBD1; clone_size: .; j_call: TRBJ2-2; v_call: TRBV19; cdr3_nt: TGTGCCAGTAGGACAGGGCCCGGGGAGCTGTTTTTT; cdr3_aa: CASRTGPGELFF
d_call: TRBD1; clone_size: .; j_call: TRBJ1-2; v_call: TRBV6-6; cdr3_nt: TGTGCCAGCAGTTATACAGGGACAGCCTATGGCTACACCTTC; cdr3_aa: CASSYTGTAYGYTF
d_call: TRBD2; clone_size: .; j_call: TRBJ2-1; v_call: TRBV4-2; cdr3_nt: TGTGCCAGCAGCCAAGATGGTACTAGCGGGGAGGATAGTGAGCAGTTCTTC; cdr3_aa: CASSQDGTSGEDSEQFF
d_call: .; clone_size: .; j_call: TRBJ1-2; v_call: TRBV27; cdr3_nt: TGTGCCAGCAGTTCGTCTGGTGTGGTAGCTAACTATGGCTACACCTTC; cdr3_aa: CASSSSGVVANYGYTF
d_call: .; clone_size: .; j_call: TRBJ2-7; v_call: TRBV7-9; cdr3_nt: TGTGCCAGCACCGTAATCTACGAGCAGTACTTC; cdr3_aa: CASTVIYEQYF
d_call: .; clone_size: .; j_call: TRBJ1-1; v_call: TRBV5-8; cdr3_nt: TGTGCCAGCAGCCCGGACACTATGAACACTGAAGCTTTCTTT; cdr3_aa: CASSPDTMNTEAFF
d_call: TRBD2; clone_size: .; j_call: TRBJ2-5; v_call: TRBV6-6; cdr3_nt: TGTGCCAGCAGTTACTCGACTAGCGGGAACCGAGAGACCCAGTACTTC; cdr3_aa: CASSYSTSGNRETQYF
d_call: TRBD1; clone_size: .; j_call: TRBJ2-7; v_call: TRBV9; cdr3_nt: TGTGCCAGCAGCGGCCGGGACAGCTCCTACGAGCAGTACTTC; cdr3_aa: CASSGRDSSYEQYF
d_call: .; clone_size: few; j_call: TRBJ1-3; v_call: TRBV6-1; cdr3_nt: TGTGCCAGCAGTGACGGGGGTTCTGGAAACACCATATATTTT; cdr3_aa: CASSDGGSGNTIYF
d_call: TRBD1; clone_size: .; j_call: TRBJ2-7; v_call: TRBV5-5; cdr3_nt: TGTGCCAGCAGCTTGTGGGACAGGGTCTACGAGCAGTACTTC; cdr3_aa: CASSLWDRVYEQYF
d_call: .; clone_size: .; j_call: TRBJ1-1; v_call: TRBV30; cdr3_nt: TGTGCCTGGAGCCTCAGGGTAGTGAACACTGAAGCTTTCTTT; cdr3_aa: CAWSLRVVNTEAFF
d_call: TRBD1; clone_size: .; j_call: TRBJ2-1; v_call: TRBV27; cdr3_nt: TGTGCCAGCAGTTTCGGACAGGGGTATAATGAGCAGTTCTTC; cdr3_aa: CASSFGQGYNEQFF
d_call: .; clone_size: .; j_call: TRBJ1-2; v_call: TRBV9; cdr3_nt: TGTGCCAGCAGTCCAACTGCTAGGGACTCTCCGGATGGCTACACCTTC; cdr3_aa: CASSPTARDSPDGYTF
d_call: .; clone_size: .; j_call: TRBJ2-5; v_call: TRBV6-5; cdr3_nt: TGTGCCAGCAGTTACAGGGGAGGGGGGGGGACCCAGTACTTC; cdr3_aa: CASSYRGGGGTQYF
d_call: TRBD1; clone_size: few; j_call: TRBJ2-6; v_call: TRBV9; cdr3_nt: TGTGCCAGCAGCGCAGATCCCGGGACAGAAGCTGGGGCCAACGTCCTGACTTTC; cdr3_aa: CASSADPGTEAGANVLTF
d_call: TRBD2; clone_size: .; j_call: TRBJ2-3; v_call: TRBV9; cdr3_nt: TGTGCCAGCACCGGGGAGGGAGGGGTATCTAGCACAGATACGCAGTATTTT; cdr3_aa: CASTGEGGVSSTDTQYF
d_call: TRBD2; clone_size: .; j_call: TRBJ2-7; v_call: TRBV7-9; cdr3_nt: TGTGCCAGCAGCTTGGGACTAGCGGGGGGTAACGAGCAGTACTTC; cdr3_aa: CASSLGLAGGNEQYF
d_call: TRBD1; clone_size: .; j_call: TRBJ1-3; v_call: TRBV11-2; cdr3_nt: TGTGCCAGCAGCCCGTCTCCAGGGGGCTCTGGAAACACCATATATTTT; cdr3_aa: CASSPSPGGSGNTIYF
d_call: TRBD2; clone_size: .; j_call: TRBJ2-3; v_call: TRBV13; cdr3_nt: TGTGCCAGCAGCACCGGGACTAGCGGGGGAGATACGCAGTATTTT; cdr3_aa: CASSTGTSGGDTQYF
d_call: .; clone_size: few; j_call: TRBJ2-7; v_call: TRBV7-8; cdr3_nt: TGTGCCAGCAGCTTAGCCCCAGGGGGGAATTCCTACGAGCAGTACTTC; cdr3_aa: CASSLAPGGNSYEQYF
d_call: .; clone_size: .; j_call: TRBJ1-5; v_call: TRBV19; cdr3_nt: TGTGCCAGTAGTATCAACCAGGGAAAACAGCCCCAGCATTTT; cdr3_aa: CASSINQGKQPQHF
d_call: .; clone_size: .; j_call: TRBJ1-1; v_call: TRBV7-2; cdr3_nt: TGTGCCAGCAGCCCCGTCGGGGGGTTGACGCCTGAAGCTTTCTTT; cdr3_aa: CASSPVGGLTPEAFF
d_call: .; clone_size: .; j_call: TRBJ2-7; v_call: TRBV18; cdr3_nt: TGTGCCAGCTCACCTATCCCAGGGGACGCTTTACGCGAGCAGTACTTC; cdr3_aa: CASSPIPGDALREQYF
d_call: .; clone_size: .; j_call: TRBJ2-3; v_call: TRBV7-9; cdr3_nt: TGTGCCAGCAGCTTAGCGCAGGGCGGTAGGGATACGCAGTATTTT; cdr3_aa: CASSLAQGGRDTQYF
d_call: .; clone_size: .; j_call: TRBJ2-3; v_call: TRBV25-1; cdr3_nt: TGTGCCAGCAGTGAATTCGCTAGTGGCACAGATACGCAGTATTTT; cdr3_aa: CASSEFASGTDTQYF
d_call: TRBD1; clone_size: .; j_call: TRBJ2-7; v_call: TRBV29-1; cdr3_nt: TGCAGCGACCCCCGGGACAGTGTCTACGAGCAGTACTTC; cdr3_aa: CSDPRDSVYEQYF